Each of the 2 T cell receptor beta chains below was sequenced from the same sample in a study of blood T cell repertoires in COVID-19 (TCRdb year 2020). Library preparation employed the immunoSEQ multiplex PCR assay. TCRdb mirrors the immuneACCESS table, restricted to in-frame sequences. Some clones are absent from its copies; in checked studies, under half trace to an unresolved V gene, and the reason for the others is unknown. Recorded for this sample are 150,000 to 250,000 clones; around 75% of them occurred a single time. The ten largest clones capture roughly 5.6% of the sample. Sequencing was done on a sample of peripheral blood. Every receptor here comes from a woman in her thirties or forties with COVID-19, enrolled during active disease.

Here the CDR3 DNA reads TGTGCCAGCAGTTGGTGGGGCGGCACCGGGGAGCTGTTTTTT. Its translation is CASSWWGGTGELFF. This chain joins TRBV27 and TRBJ2-2; weak D call: TRBD1 (5 bases). CDR3 size: 14 residues. Germline V CDR1 and CDR2: MNHEY, SMNVEV (reference sequence). Trimming shortened V by 4 bases and J by 4 bases, and 10 bases separated the two germline ends.

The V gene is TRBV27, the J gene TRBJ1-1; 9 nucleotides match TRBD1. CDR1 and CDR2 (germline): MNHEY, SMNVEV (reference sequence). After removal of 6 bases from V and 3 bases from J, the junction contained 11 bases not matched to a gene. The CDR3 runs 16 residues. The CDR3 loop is CASRPGQGRGDTEAFF. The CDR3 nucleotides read TGTGCCAGCAGGCCTGGACAGGGGAGGGGAGACACTGAAGCTTTCTTT.